These 30 T cell receptor beta chains were all obtained from the same sample, sequenced in a study of control samples from healthy donors and cancer patients. Sequenced by immunoSEQ multiplex PCR; TCRdb stores in-frame clones only, minus some. The data show under 85,000 clones, roughly 84% seen once. The specimen was PBMCs. The receptor set was obtained from a man aged 55 to 69 with head and neck cancer.

The chain is built from TRBV11-2 and TRBJ2-4, with 7 bases lining up with TRBD1. The V gene's germline CDR1 is SGHAT and CDR2 FQNNGV. V lost 5 bases, J lost 3 bases, and 1 base stayed unmatched. CDR3 length equals 13 residues. CDR3: CASSAGGKNIQYF. The CDR3 DNA follows: TGTGCCAGCAGCGCAGGGGGCAAAAACATTCAGTACTTC.

In its sample, this clone was seen once. This rearrangement joins TRBV5-6 to TRBJ2-7, with D unclear. V shed 0 bases and J shed 6 bases, with 4 bases lying between them. Germline CDR1 and CDR2: SGHDT and YYEEEE. The CDR3 contains 11 residues. The CDR3 sequence: CASSLVSEQYF. The CDR3 nucleotides read TGTGCCAGCAGCTTGGTGTCCGAGCAGTACTTC. Full variable domain (outside the CDR3, taken from reference TRBV5-6 and TRBJ2-7): DAGVTQSPTHLIKTRGQQVTLRCSPKSGHDTVSWYQQALGQGPQFIFQYYEEEERQRGNFPDRFSGHQFPNYSSELNVNALLLGDSALYLCASSLVSEQYFGPGTRLTVT.

The chain joins TRBV15 to TRBJ2-5; TRBD1 is a possible D gene (8 bases). This CDR3 has 16 residues. CDR1 LNHNV and CDR2 YYDKDF come from the germline V gene (reference sequence). V lost 6 bases, J lost 5 bases, and 22 bases lay in between. CDR3 loop: CATSSAGGGGVETQYF. The CDR3 nucleotides are TGTGCCACCAGTAGTGCAGGGGGCGGGGGTGTGGAGACCCAGTACTTC.

This chain links TRBV5-1 with TRBJ2-1; D is unclear. Germline V gene sequence: CDR1 SGHRS, CDR2 YFSETQ. The CDR3 has 13 amino acids. V was pared by 0 bases and J by 6 bases, with 7 bases between. CDR3 region: CASSLVLSNEQFF. For the CDR3, the DNA is TGCGCCAGCAGCTTGGTATTATCCAATGAGCAGTTCTTC.

The chain is built from TRBV29-1 and TRBJ2-1, with TRBD2 as a possible D gene (5 bases). Between the trimmed V and J ends, which lost 7 bases and 4 bases, there was a span of 14 bases. CDR1 SQVTM and CDR2 ANQGSEA come from the germline V gene. This CDR3 spans 13 amino acids. CDR3 sequence (DNA): TGCAGCGCTGGGGTCGGACTTTACAATGAGCAGTTCTTC. Translation gives CSAGVGLYNEQFF.

This clone was observed many times. V is TRBV2 and J is TRBJ2-2; D is uncertain. V lost 0 bases, J lost 4 bases, and 12 bases lay in between. This CDR3 has 16 residues. Germline assignment: CDR1 SNHLY and CDR2 FYNNEI. The CDR3 protein is CASSEALPDTTGELFF. CDR3 in DNA: TGTGCCAGCAGTGAAGCGCTTCCAGATACCACCGGGGAGCTGTTTTTT.

The chain recombines TRBV7-9 with TRBJ2-7; possible D gene TRBD1, 7 bases. From germline, CDR1 is SEHNR and CDR2 FQNEAQ (reference sequence). The length of the CDR3 is 14 residues. Trimming cost V 3 bases and J 4 bases, with 13 bases left between them. CDR3 sequence: CASSFGQAGYEQYF. The CDR3 DNA sequence: TGTGCCAGCAGCTTTGGACAGGCGGGATACGAGCAGTACTTC. Full variable domain (missing parts from reference TRBV7-9 and TRBJ2-7): DTGVSQNPRHKITKRGQNVTFRCDPISEHNRLYWYRQTLGQGPEFLTYFQNEAQLEKSRLLSDRFSAERPKGSFSTLEIQRTEQGDSAMYLCASSFGQAGYEQYFGPGTRLTVT.

This clone was recorded a few times. The V and J genes are TRBV5-1 and TRBJ1-1, with 9 bases identical to TRBD1. The CDR3 runs to 14 residues. Germline V lookup: CDR1 SGHRS, CDR2 YFSETQ. V lost 1 base and J lost 10; bases outside the gene matches: 8. This chain's CDR3 is CASSLTGGSWGAFF. The CDR3 nucleotides are TGCGCCAGCAGCTTGACAGGGGGCAGTTGGGGAGCTTTCTTT.

The chain carries TRBV7-8 and TRBJ1-1; D is uncertain. The CDR3 runs 14 residues. Germline CDR1 reads SGHVS; CDR2 reads FQNEAQ. CDR3 protein: CGSGPGSWVTEAFF. The CDR3 DNA reads TGTGGTTCCGGGCCAGGTTCATGGGTCACTGAAGCTTTCTTT.

In this sample, this clone turned up once. CDR3: CASSQDLGGRGPREQFF. CDR3 coding DNA: TGCGCCAGCAGCCAAGATCTGGGCGGGAGAGGTCCTCGTGAGCAGTTCTTC. The chain couples TRBV4-1 to TRBJ2-1; TRBD2 aligns across 7 bases. Trimming cost V 0 bases and J 9 bases; bases outside gene matches: 14. The V gene's germline CDR1 is MGHRA and CDR2 YSYEKL. The CDR3 contains 17 residues.

This sequence joins TRBV6-6 and TRBJ2-7; 7 nucleotides line up with TRBD2. V dropped 5 bases and J dropped 7; count of bases not matched to a gene: 8. Germline-derived CDR1 and CDR2 are MNHNY and SVGAGI (reference sequence). CDR3 length equals 13 residues. The CDR3 region has the DNA TGTGCCAGCAGTCGCCTGACTAGCCGTGAGCAGTACTTC. This sequence encodes CASSRLTSREQYF.

This rearrangement joins TRBV18 to TRBJ2-7; D gene ambiguous. Germline-derived CDR1 and CDR2 are KGHSH and LQKENI. The CDR3 sequence is 14 residues long. V gave up 3 bases and J gave up 4 bases, with 13 bases separating them. Here the CDR3 DNA reads TGTGCCAGCTCACCTCCAACCACTCGATACGAGCAGTACTTC. Translating it yields CASSPPTTRYEQYF.

In its sample, this clone was seen a few times. The gene calls are TRBV28 and TRBJ2-1, with D hard to call. The CDR3 covers 14 residues. With 8 bases removed from V and 8 bases from J, the gap between germline ends came to 19 bases. Germline lookup yields CDR1 MDHEN and CDR2 SYDVKM. The CDR3 loop reads CASSPQTYLDEQFF. The CDR3 DNA reads TGTGCCAGCTCCCCCCAGACCTACCTCGATGAGCAGTTCTTC.

J is TRBJ2-3 and V is TRBV2; D tentatively fits TRBD1 or TRBD2 (5 bases each). CDR3 length equals 18 residues. Germline V CDR1 and CDR2: SNHLY, FYNNEI. V was trimmed by 2 bases and J by 2 bases, leaving 20 bases between them. CDR3 in amino acids: CASSEQSMGLAITDTQYF. As DNA, the CDR3 is TGTGCCAGCAGTGAACAAAGTATGGGGCTAGCCATCACAGATACGCAGTATTTT.

The chain carries TRBV19 and TRBJ1-5; D perhaps matches TRBD1 (5 bases). There are 14 residues in the CDR3. The V end lost 10 bases, the J end lost 0 bases, and 13 bases lay between the germline ends. CDR1 and CDR2 (germline): LNHDA, SQIVND (reference sequence). The DNA for the CDR3 is TGTGCCACGACGGAAGGGGATAGCAATCAGCCCCAGCATTTT. Amino acid sequence: CATTEGDSNQPQHF.

This rearrangement joins TRBV11-2 to TRBJ1-3; D not resolved. Germline CDR1 SGHAT, CDR2 FQNNGV. The CDR3 loop spans 16 amino acids. Trimming stripped 3 bases from V and 2 bases from J, with 14 bases between. CDR3 in amino acids: CASSLLGVAAGNTIYF. DNA of the CDR3: TGTGCCAGCAGCTTGTTAGGCGTCGCGGCTGGAAACACCATATATTTT.

This clone was counted a single time. The V call is TRBV3-1 (or the pseudogene TRBV3-2), the J call TRBJ2-3; possibly TRBD1 for D (6 bases). Germline-derived CDR1 and CDR2 are LGHDT and YNNKEL (reference sequence). CDR3 length: 14 residues. Trimming took off 5 bases at V and 2 bases at J, with 11 bases between the two ends. The CDR3 DNA sequence: TGTGCCAGCAGCAAGACAGGCCTCACAGATACGCAGTATTTT. Amino acids: CASSKTGLTDTQYF.

This clone is deemed medium-sized. This chain joins TRBV5-1 and TRBJ1-6; D unclear. Germline values: CDR1 SGHRS, CDR2 YFSETQ. The germline V and J ends were trimmed by 0 bases and 7 bases, with 11 bases remaining between them. CDR3 length: 15 amino acids. Written as DNA, the CDR3 is TGCGCCAGCAGCTTGGCCCCCTCGGGGAATTCACCCCTCCACTTT. Protein sequence: CASSLAPSGNSPLHF.

The chain carries TRBV7-2 and TRBJ1-5; TRBD1 agrees at 8 bases. Germline assignment: CDR1 SGHTA and CDR2 FQGNSA. V lost 5 bases, J lost 4 bases, and 7 bases stayed unmatched. This CDR3 has 15 amino acids. CDR3 DNA: TGTGCCAGCAGCCTCGGGCAGGGGGCGAATCAGCCCCAGCATTTT. It translates to CASSLGQGANQPQHF.

The chain has TRBV5-4 and TRBJ2-5, with 8 bases aligning to TRBD2. Germline values: CDR1 SGHNT, CDR2 YYREEE (reference sequence). V was clipped by 0 bases and J by 4 bases; unmatched bases: 5. CDR3 length equals 15 residues. Here the CDR3 reads CASSLGSGNGETQYF. The CDR3 DNA sequence: TGTGCCAGCAGCTTGGGTAGCGGGAACGGAGAGACCCAGTACTTC.

This chain joins TRBV5-4 and TRBJ1-2; no clear D gene. Germline lookup yields CDR1 SGHNT and CDR2 YYREEE (reference sequence). The V gene lost 0 bases and the J gene lost 3 bases, with 9 bases spanning the gap. There are 14 residues in the CDR3. The CDR3 DNA reads as TGTGCCAGCAGCTTGGGCCAGACGGACTATGGCTACACCTTC. This translates into CASSLGQTDYGYTF.

The rearrangement joins TRBV19 to TRBJ2-1; 7 bases align to TRBD1. Trimming took 3 bases from V and 0 from J; bases not matched to a gene: 8. The CDR3 length is 17 residues. Per the germline V gene, CDR1 is LNHDA and CDR2 is SQIVND (reference sequence). The chain's CDR3 is CASSIIPGQSSYNEQFF. DNA for the CDR3: TGTGCCAGTAGTATCATCCCGGGACAGAGCTCCTACAATGAGCAGTTCTTC.

The rearrangement joins TRBV6-5 to TRBJ1-6; D not certain. Looked up from germline, CDR1 is MNHEY and CDR2 is SVGAGI. The CDR3 contains 16 residues. With 0 bases removed from V and 8 bases from J, the gap between germline ends came to 14 bases. This CDR3 is CASSYSRAALDSPLHF. CDR3 DNA: TGTGCCAGCAGTTACTCTAGGGCAGCCCTAGATTCACCCCTCCACTTT.

The chain has TRBV27 and TRBJ1-2; D is uncertain. V was shortened by 5 bases and J by 4 bases, with 11 bases between the two germline ends. Germline CDR1 reads MNHEY; CDR2 reads SMNVEV (reference sequence). The CDR3 runs to 13 residues. The CDR3 bases are TGTGCCAGCAGTCTTGAACCTAGCTATGGCTACACCTTC. Protein: CASSLEPSYGYTF.

This chain links TRBV5-1 with TRBJ2-7, with 8 bases lining up with TRBD2. Trimming took 3 bases from V and 2 from J; bases not matched to a gene: 4. CDR3 size: 14 residues. The germline gives CDR1 SGHRS, CDR2 YFSETQ. The CDR3 nucleotides are TGCGCCAGCAGCTGGACTAGCCCAACCTACGAGCAGTACTTC. Residues: CASSWTSPTYEQYF.

The CDR3 sequence: CASSTGGGTDTQYF. CDR3 nucleotides: TGTGCCAGCTCGACGGGGGGAGGCACAGATACGCAGTATTTT. This chain links TRBV6-5 with TRBJ2-3; 7 nucleotides line up with TRBD2. Germline trimming cut 8 bases from V and 1 base from J; bases unmatched to any gene: 6. Germline V lookup: CDR1 MNHEY, CDR2 SVGAGI. The CDR3 consists of 14 residues.

DNA for the CDR3: TGCAGCGTTGGGGGCTTCGACTATGGCTACACCTTC. This codes for CSVGGFDYGYTF. The chain links TRBV29-1 to TRBJ1-2; possible D gene TRBD1, 5 bases. The V end lost 4 bases, the J end lost 3 bases, and 9 bases lay between the germline ends. This CDR3 contains 12 residues. CDR1 and CDR2 (germline): SQVTM, ANQGSEA.

This clone was observed a few times. V usage is TRBV12-5 and J usage is TRBJ1-5; D is unresolved. Trimming shortened V by 6 bases and J by 4 bases, and 13 bases separated the two germline ends. The germline gives CDR1 LGHNT, CDR2 FRNRAP. The CDR3 covers 14 residues. The CDR3 loop reads CASGPSSPNQPQHF. In nucleotides, the CDR3 is TGTGCTAGTGGGCCGAGTTCCCCGAATCAGCCCCAGCATTTT. Full variable domain (rest looked up from reference TRBV12-5 and TRBJ1-5): DARVTQTPRHKVTEMGQEVTMRCQPILGHNTVFWYRQTMMQGLELLAYFRNRAPLDDSGMPKDRFSAEMPDATLATLKIQPSEPRDSAVYFCASGPSSPNQPQHFGDGTRLSIL.

The J gene is TRBJ1-1, the V gene TRBV28, with 8 nucleotides matching TRBD1. Germline V gene sequence: CDR1 MDHEN, CDR2 SYDVKM. The CDR3 has 12 amino acids. Trimming took 2 bases from V and 10 from J; bases not matched to a gene: 3. The CDR3 loop is CASSLGRGPAFF. CDR3 DNA: TGTGCCAGCAGTTTAGGCAGGGGGCCAGCTTTCTTT.

J is TRBJ2-3 and V is TRBV3-1 (or the pseudogene TRBV3-2), with 9 nucleotides matching TRBD2. The V and J ends lost 4 bases and 3 bases, in that order; junction bases with no gene match: 8. The length of the CDR3 is 16 residues. Germline values: CDR1 LGHDT, CDR2 YNNKEL (reference sequence). CDR3 DNA sequence: TGTGCCAGCAGCCGCCGGGGGAGCGGGAGGACAGATACGCAGTATTTT. This translates into CASSRRGSGRTDTQYF.